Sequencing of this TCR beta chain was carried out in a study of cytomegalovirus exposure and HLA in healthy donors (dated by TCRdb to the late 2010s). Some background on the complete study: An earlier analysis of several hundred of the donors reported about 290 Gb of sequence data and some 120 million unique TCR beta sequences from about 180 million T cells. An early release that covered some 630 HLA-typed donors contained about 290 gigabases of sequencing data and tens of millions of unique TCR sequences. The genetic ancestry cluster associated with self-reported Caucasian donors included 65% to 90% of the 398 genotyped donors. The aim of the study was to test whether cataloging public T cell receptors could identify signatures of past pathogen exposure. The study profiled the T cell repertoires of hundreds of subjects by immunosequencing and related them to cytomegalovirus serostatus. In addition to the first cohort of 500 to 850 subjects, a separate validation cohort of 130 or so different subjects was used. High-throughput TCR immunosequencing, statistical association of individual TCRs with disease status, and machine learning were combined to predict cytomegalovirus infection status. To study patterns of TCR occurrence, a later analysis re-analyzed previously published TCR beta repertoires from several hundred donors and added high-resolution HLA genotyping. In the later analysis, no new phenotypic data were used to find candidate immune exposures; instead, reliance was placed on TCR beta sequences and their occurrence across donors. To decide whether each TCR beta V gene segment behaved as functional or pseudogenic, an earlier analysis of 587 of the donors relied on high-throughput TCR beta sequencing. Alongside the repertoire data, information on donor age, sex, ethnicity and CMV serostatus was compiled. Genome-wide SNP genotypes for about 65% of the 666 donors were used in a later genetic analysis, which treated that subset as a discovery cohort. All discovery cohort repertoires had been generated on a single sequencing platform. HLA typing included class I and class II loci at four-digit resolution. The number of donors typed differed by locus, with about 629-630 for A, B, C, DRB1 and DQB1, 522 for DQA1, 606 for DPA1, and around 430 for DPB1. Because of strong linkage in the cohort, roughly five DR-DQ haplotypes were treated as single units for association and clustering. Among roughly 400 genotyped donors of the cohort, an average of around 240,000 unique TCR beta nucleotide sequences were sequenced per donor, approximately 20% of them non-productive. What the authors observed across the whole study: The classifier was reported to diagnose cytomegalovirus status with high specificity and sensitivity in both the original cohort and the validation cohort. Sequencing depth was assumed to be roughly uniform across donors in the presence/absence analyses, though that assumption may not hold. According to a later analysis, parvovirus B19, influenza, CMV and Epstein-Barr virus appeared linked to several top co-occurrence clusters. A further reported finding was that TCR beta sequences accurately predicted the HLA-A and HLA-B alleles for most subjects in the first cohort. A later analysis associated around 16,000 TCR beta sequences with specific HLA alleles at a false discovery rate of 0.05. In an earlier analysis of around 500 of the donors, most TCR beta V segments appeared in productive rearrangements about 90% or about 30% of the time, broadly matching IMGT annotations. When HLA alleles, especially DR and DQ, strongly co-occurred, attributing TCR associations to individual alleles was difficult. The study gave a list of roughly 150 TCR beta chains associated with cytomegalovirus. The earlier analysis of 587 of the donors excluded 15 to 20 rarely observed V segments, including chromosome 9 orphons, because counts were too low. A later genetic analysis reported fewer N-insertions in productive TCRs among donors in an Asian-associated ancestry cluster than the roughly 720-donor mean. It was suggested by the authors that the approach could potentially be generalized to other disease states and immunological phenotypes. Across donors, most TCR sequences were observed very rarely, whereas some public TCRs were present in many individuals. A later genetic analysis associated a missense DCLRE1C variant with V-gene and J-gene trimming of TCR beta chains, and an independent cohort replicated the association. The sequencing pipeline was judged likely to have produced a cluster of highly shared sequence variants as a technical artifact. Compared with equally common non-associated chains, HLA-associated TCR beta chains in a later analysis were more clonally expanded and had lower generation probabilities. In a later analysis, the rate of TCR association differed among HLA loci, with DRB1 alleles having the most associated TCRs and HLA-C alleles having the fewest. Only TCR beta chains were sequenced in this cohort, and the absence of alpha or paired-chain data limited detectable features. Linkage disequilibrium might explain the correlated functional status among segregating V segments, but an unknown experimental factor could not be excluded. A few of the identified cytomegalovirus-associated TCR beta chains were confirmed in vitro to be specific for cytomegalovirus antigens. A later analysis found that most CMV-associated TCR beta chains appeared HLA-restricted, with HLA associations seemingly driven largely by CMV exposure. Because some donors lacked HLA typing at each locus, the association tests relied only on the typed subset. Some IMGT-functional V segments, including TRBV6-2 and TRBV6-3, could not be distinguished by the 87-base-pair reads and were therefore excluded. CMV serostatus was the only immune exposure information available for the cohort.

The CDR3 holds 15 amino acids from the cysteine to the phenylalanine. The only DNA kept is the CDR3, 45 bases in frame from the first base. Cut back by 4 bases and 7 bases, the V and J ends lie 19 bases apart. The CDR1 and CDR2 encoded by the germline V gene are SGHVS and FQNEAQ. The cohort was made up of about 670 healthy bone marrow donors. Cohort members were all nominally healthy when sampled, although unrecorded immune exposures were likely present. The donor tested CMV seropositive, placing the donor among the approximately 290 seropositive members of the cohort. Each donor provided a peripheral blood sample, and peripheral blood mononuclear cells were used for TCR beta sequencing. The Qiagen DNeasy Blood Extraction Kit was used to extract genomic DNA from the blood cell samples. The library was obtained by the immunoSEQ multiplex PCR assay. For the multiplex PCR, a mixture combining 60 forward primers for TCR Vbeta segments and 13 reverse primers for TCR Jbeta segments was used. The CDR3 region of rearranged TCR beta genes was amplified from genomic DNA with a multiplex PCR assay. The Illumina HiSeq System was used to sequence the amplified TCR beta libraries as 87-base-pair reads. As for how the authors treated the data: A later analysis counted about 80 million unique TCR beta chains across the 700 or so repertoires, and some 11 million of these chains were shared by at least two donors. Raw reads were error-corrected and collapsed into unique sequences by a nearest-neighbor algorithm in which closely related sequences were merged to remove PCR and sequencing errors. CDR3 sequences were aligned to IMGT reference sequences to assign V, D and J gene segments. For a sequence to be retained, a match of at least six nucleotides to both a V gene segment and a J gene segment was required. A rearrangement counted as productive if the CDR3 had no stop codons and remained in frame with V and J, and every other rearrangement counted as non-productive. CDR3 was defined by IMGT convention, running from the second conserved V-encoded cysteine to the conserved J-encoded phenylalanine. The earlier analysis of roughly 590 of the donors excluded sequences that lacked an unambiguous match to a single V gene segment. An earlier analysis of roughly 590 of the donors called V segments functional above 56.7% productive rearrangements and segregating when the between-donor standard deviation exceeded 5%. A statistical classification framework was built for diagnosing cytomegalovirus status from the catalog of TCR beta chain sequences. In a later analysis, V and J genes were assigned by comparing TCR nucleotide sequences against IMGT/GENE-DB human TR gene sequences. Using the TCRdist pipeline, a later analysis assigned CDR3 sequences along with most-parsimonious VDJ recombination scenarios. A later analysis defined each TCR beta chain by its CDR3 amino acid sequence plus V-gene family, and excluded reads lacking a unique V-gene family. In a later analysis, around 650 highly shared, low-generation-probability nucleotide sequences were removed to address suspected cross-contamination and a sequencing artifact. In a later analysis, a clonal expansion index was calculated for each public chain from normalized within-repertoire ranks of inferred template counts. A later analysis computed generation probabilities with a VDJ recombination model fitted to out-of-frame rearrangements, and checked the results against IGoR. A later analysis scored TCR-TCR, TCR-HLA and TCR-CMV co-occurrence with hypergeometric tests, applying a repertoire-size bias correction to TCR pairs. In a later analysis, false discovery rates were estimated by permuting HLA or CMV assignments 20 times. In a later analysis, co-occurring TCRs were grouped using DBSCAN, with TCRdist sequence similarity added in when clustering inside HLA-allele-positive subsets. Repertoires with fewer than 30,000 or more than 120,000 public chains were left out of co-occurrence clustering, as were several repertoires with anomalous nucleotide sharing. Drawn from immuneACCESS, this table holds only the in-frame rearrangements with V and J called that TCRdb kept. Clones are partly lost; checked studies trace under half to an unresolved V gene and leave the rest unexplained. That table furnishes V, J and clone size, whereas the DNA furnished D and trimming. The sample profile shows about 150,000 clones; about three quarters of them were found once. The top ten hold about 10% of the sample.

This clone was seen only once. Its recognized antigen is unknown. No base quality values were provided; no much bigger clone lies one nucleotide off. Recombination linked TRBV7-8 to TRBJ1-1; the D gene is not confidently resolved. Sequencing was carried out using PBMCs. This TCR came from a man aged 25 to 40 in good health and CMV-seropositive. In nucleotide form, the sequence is TGTGCCAGCAGCTACCGGGGAGGCCCCTACGATGAAGCTTTCTTT. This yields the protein CASSYRGGPYDEAFF.